Here is one TCR beta chain with its context. Its antigen has not been determined. Base qualities are not at hand, and no much larger clone is one base apart. The data derive from a study of cytomegalovirus exposure and HLA in healthy donors (dated by TCRdb to 2017 to 2019). General notes on the study: An earlier analysis of 587 of the donors reported about 260 Gb of sequence data and 100 million to 120 million unique TCR beta sequences obtained from around 190 million T cells. In the later analysis, no new phenotypic data were used to find candidate immune exposures; instead, reliance was placed on TCR beta sequences and their occurrence across donors. In an earlier analysis of 587 of the donors, high-throughput TCR beta sequencing was used to judge whether each TCR beta V gene segment behaved as functional or pseudogenic. To predict cytomegalovirus infection status, the study brought together high-throughput TCR immunosequencing, statistical association of individual TCRs with disease status, and machine learning. HLA typing covered class I and class II loci at four-digit resolution. Alongside the repertoire data, information on donor age, sex, ethnicity and CMV serostatus was compiled. Besides the first cohort of some 670 subjects, a separate validation cohort made up of over a hundred different subjects was used. The study aimed to test whether cataloging public T cell receptors could reveal signatures of past pathogen exposure. Roughly 5 DR-DQ haplotypes were handled as single units for association and clustering, since linkage in the cohort was strong. Of the roughly 410 genotyped donors, 80% to 90% were placed in the genetic ancestry cluster associated with self-reported Caucasian donors. Typing coverage varied by locus: roughly 620-640 donors for A, B, C, DRB1 and DQB1; approximately 500 for DQA1; around 610 for DPA1; 450 to 480 for DPB1. In a later analysis, previously published TCR beta repertoires from about 640 donors were re-analyzed and high-resolution HLA genotyping was added so that TCR occurrence patterns could be studied. A later genetic analysis took genome-wide SNP genotypes for about 55% of the 666 donors and used that subset as a discovery cohort. The study profiled the T cell repertoires of hundreds of subjects by immunosequencing and related them to cytomegalovirus serostatus. An early release covering roughly 600 HLA-typed donors comprised about 310 gigabases of sequencing data and 85 million or so unique TCR sequences. All discovery cohort repertoires had been generated on a single sequencing platform. On average, around 200,000 unique TCR beta nucleotide sequences were sequenced per donor among roughly 430 genotyped donors of the cohort, with roughly 19% of those sequences being non-productive. Results and caveats for the whole study, not just this receptor: A later analysis reported that several top co-occurrence clusters appeared linked to parvovirus B19, influenza, CMV and Epstein-Barr virus. Strong co-occurrence of HLA alleles, especially DR and DQ, made assigning TCR associations to individual alleles difficult. According to a later analysis, most CMV-associated TCR beta chains appeared to be HLA-restricted, and the HLA associations seemed to be driven largely by CMV exposure. A further reported finding was that TCR beta sequences accurately predicted the HLA-A and HLA-B alleles for most subjects in the first cohort. A later genetic analysis reported fewer N-insertions in productive TCRs among donors in an Asian-associated ancestry cluster than the roughly 640-donor mean. Because the 87-base-pair reads could not distinguish some IMGT-functional V segments, including TRBV6-2 and TRBV6-3, those segments were excluded. The presence/absence analyses assumed that sequencing depth was roughly uniform across donors, and that assumption may not be true. Some 15 rarely observed V segments, including chromosome 9 orphons, were excluded from the earlier analysis of several hundred of the donors because counts were too low. Because some donors lacked HLA typing at each locus, the association tests relied only on the typed subset. Correlated functional status among segregating V segments might reflect linkage disequilibrium, but an unknown experimental factor could not be ruled out. A later analysis associated approximately 17,000 TCR beta sequences with specific HLA alleles at a false discovery rate of 0.05. According to a later analysis, TCR association rates differed among HLA loci, with DRB1 alleles showing the most associated TCRs and HLA-C alleles showing the fewest. In a later analysis, HLA-associated TCR beta chains were found to be more clonally expanded and to have lower generation probabilities than equally common non-associated chains. A group of highly shared sequence variants was considered likely to be a technical artifact of the sequencing pipeline. In the study, around 160 TCR beta chains were listed as associated with cytomegalovirus. While some public TCRs were present in many individuals, most TCR sequences turned up only very rarely across donors. The authors suggested that the approach could potentially be generalized to other disease states and immunological phenotypes. In a later genetic analysis, a missense DCLRE1C variant was associated with V-gene and J-gene trimming of TCR beta chains, and the association was replicated in an independent cohort. The classifier was reported to diagnose cytomegalovirus status with high specificity and sensitivity in both the original cohort and the validation cohort. The only immune exposure information available for the cohort was CMV serostatus. In vitro tests confirmed that a few of the cytomegalovirus-associated TCR beta chains recognize cytomegalovirus antigens. In this cohort, only TCR beta chains were sequenced, and detectable features were limited by the absence of alpha or paired-chain data. In an earlier analysis of 450 to 750 of the donors, most TCR beta V segments appeared in productive rearrangements about 87% or about 30% of the time, broadly matching IMGT annotations.

Reading from cysteine to phenylalanine, the CDR3 counts 18 amino acids. CDR3 DNA is the only sequence kept; it has 54 bases, read in frame from the first base. V loses 0 bases at its end and J loses 2 bases; junction bases beyond the gene matches: 11. Reading the germline V gene gives CDR1 SGHDT and CDR2 YYEEEE. In total, roughly 670 healthy bone marrow donors made up the cohort. At the time of sampling, every cohort member was nominally healthy, though immune exposures that went unrecorded were likely present. The donor was CMV seropositive and belonged to the group of more than 250 seropositive cohort members. A peripheral blood sample was collected from each donor, and TCR beta sequencing was performed on peripheral blood mononuclear cells. Genomic DNA extraction from the blood cell samples was performed with the Qiagen DNeasy Blood Extraction Kit. The library was made by the immunoSEQ multiplex PCR assay. For the multiplex PCR, a mixture combining 60 forward primers for TCR Vbeta segments and 13 reverse primers for TCR Jbeta segments was used. The CDR3 region of rearranged TCR beta genes was amplified from genomic DNA by a multiplex PCR assay. On the Illumina HiSeq System, the amplified TCR beta libraries were sequenced as 87-base-pair reads. The authors' pipeline ran thus. A later analysis counted approximately 84 million unique TCR beta chains across the 670 or so repertoires, and roughly 9.9 million of these chains were shared by at least two donors. Raw reads were error-corrected and collapsed into unique sequences by a nearest-neighbor algorithm in which closely related sequences were merged to remove PCR and sequencing errors. CDR3 sequences were aligned to IMGT reference sequences to assign V, D and J gene segments. For a sequence to be retained, at least a six-nucleotide match to both a V gene segment and a J gene segment was required. Rearrangements were classified as productive when the CDR3 lacked stop codons and remained in frame with V and J, and all other rearrangements were classified as non-productive. Following IMGT convention, CDR3 was defined as the stretch from the second conserved V-encoded cysteine to the conserved J-encoded phenylalanine. Sequences without an unambiguous match to a single V gene segment were excluded from the earlier analysis of over 500 of the donors. In an earlier analysis of several hundred of the donors, V segments were called functional above 56.7% productive rearrangements and were called segregating when the between-donor standard deviation exceeded 5%. A statistical classification framework was built to diagnose cytomegalovirus status from the catalog of TCR beta chain sequences. In a later analysis, TCR nucleotide sequences were compared against IMGT/GENE-DB human TR gene sequences so that V and J genes could be assigned. The TCRdist pipeline was used in a later analysis to assign CDR3 sequences and most-parsimonious VDJ recombination scenarios. In a later analysis, each TCR beta chain was defined by its CDR3 amino acid sequence together with its V-gene family, and reads lacking a unique V-gene family were excluded. In a later analysis, several hundred highly shared, low-generation-probability nucleotide sequences were removed to address suspected cross-contamination and a sequencing artifact. A later analysis calculated a clonal expansion index for each public chain from normalized within-repertoire ranks of inferred template counts. In a later analysis, generation probabilities were computed with a VDJ recombination model fitted to out-of-frame rearrangements, and the resulting probabilities were checked against IGoR. In a later analysis, hypergeometric tests were used to score TCR-TCR, TCR-HLA and TCR-CMV co-occurrence, with a repertoire-size bias correction applied to TCR pairs. In a later analysis, false discovery rates were estimated by permuting HLA or CMV assignments 20 times. In a later analysis, co-occurring TCRs were grouped using DBSCAN, with TCRdist sequence similarity added in when clustering inside HLA-allele-positive subsets. Repertoires with fewer than 30,000 or more than 120,000 public chains, plus five repertoires with anomalous nucleotide sharing, were excluded from co-occurrence clustering. TCRdb holds this immuneACCESS table with in-frame rearrangements only. Some clones are missing; in checked studies, unresolved V genes explain under half, and the rest has no known cause. The D gene and trimming were derived from the DNA, and the V and J assignments and clone size from that table. This sample holds some 150,000 clones; more than 70% were observed only once. The top ten clonotypes cover around 5.2% of the sample.

The source material was PBMCs. This chain joins TRBV5-6 to TRBJ2-3; the junction holds 8 bases that match TRBD2. This sequence was found in a woman aged 35 to 49 in good health and CMV-seropositive. The CDR3 region: CASSLALAAGGDTDTQYF. In nucleotide form, the sequence is TGTGCCAGCAGCTTGGCACTAGCGGCTGGAGGGGACACAGATACGCAGTATTTT.